The 8 T cell receptor beta chains below were found in one sample sequenced in a study of Graves' ophthalmopathy and Graves' hyperthyroidism. Scientists amplified the TCR beta CDR3 regions from RNA transcripts. First-round RT-PCR employed HTBI primers, with a second-round multiplex PCR after it. TCRdb independently ran MiXCR on the multiplex PCR reads; one entry per CDR3 protein. The table has around 1,200,000 distinct CDR3 sequences, about 40% seen once; the top ten hold over 8.5%. The specimen sequenced was peripheral blood or thyroid tissue (not recorded which). The receptors were gathered from an adult man with Graves' hyperthyroidism.

The chain joins TRBV11-2 to TRBJ2-7; D might be TRBD2 (6 bases). The CDR3 covers 16 residues. The germline CDR1 and CDR2 sequences are SGHAT and FQNNGV. The V end was cut by 5 bases, the J end by 2 bases, with 19 bases between. CDR3 in DNA: TGTGCCAGCAGCCAAGATCAAACTAGCCCTCCCTACGAGCAGTACTTC. It is translated as CASSQDQTSPPYEQYF.

The sample holds a few counts of this clonotype. The chain combines TRBV6-2 or TRBV6-3 with TRBJ1-6; D remains unclear. Germline V CDR1 and CDR2: MNHEY, SVGEGT. The CDR3 covers 12 residues. Trimming took off 8 bases at V and 7 bases at J, with 9 bases between the two ends. This CDR3 reads CASARTNSPLHF. DNA of the CDR3: TGTGCCAGCGCCAGGACGAATTCACCCCTCCACTTT.

This rearrangement joins TRBV18 to TRBJ1-5; 11 bases fit TRBD1. Germline loops: CDR1 KGHSH, CDR2 LQKENI. V dropped 8 bases and J dropped 3; count of bases not matched to a gene: 3. CDR3 length: 14 residues. The chain's CDR3 is CASRGQGDNQPQHF. The CDR3 DNA sequence: TGTGCCAGCCGGGGACAGGGGGACAATCAGCCCCAGCATTTT.

In its sample, this clonotype was seen many times. The chain recombines TRBV10-3 with TRBJ1-2; D is unclear. Per germline, CDR1 ENHRY and CDR2 SYGVKD. The V end was cut by 6 bases, the J end by 0 bases, with 14 bases between. The CDR3 covers 15 residues. The CDR3, as DNA: TGTGCCATCAGAGTGAGGACGGACTCTAACTATGGCTACACCTTC. This codes for CAIRVRTDSNYGYTF.

This clonotype was seen a handful of times. CDR3 DNA: TGTGCCAGCAGCTTAGACTCCGCAGTCTCCTACGAGCAGTACTTC. Protein product: CASSLDSAVSYEQYF. This chain uses TRBV11-2 with TRBJ2-7; D not certain. V was pared by 0 bases and J by 0 bases, with 9 bases between. From germline, CDR1 is SGHAT and CDR2 FQNNGV. The CDR3 covers 15 residues.

V is TRBV10-3 and J is TRBJ2-5; D might be TRBD2 (6 bases). Germline values: CDR1 ENHRY, CDR2 SYGVKD. V lost 10 bases and J 7 bases, leaving 19 bases between the germline ends. The CDR3 is 13 amino acids. The CDR3 loop reads CASSRSLEGTQYF. DNA of the CDR3: TGTGCCAGCAGCCGAAGCCTGGAGGGGACCCAGTACTTC.

This chain joins TRBV10-2 and TRBJ2-7; 10 bases map to TRBD2. The CDR3 contains 15 residues. The trim removed 4 bases at V and 3 bases at J, leaving 6 bases unmatched. Germline CDR1 reads WSHSY; CDR2 reads SAAADI. The CDR3 bases are TGCGCCAGCAGTGCCGGACTAGCGGATATCTACGAGCAGTACTTC. Amino acids: CASSAGLADIYEQYF.

Remarks on this clonotype: The conserved phenylalanine or tryptophan normally closing the CDR3 is absent here, so this likely arose from a read error. V is TRBV29-1 and J is TRBJ1-2; 7 bases match TRBD1. Trimming removed 4 bases from V and 2 bases from J; junction bases left unmatched: 4. The CDR3 is 13 residues long. Germline lookup yields CDR1 SQVTM and CDR2 ANQGSEA. CDR3 in DNA: TGCAGCGTTGGTACGGGACAGAACTATGGCTACACCTCC. Translation: CSVGTGQNYGYTS.